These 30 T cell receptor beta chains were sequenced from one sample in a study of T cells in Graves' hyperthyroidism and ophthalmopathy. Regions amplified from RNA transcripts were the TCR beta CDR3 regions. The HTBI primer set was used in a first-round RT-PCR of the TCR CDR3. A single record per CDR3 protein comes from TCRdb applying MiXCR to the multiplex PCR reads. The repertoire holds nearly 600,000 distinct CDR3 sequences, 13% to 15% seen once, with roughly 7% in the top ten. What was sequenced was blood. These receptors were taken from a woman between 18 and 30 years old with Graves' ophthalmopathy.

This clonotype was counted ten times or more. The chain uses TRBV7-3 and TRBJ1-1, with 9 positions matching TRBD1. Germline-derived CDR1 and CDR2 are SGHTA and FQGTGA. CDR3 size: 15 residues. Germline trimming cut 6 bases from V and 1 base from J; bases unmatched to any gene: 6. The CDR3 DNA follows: TGTGCCAGCAGTATTGGACAGGGGTGGAACACTGAAGCTTTCTTT. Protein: CASSIGQGWNTEAFF.

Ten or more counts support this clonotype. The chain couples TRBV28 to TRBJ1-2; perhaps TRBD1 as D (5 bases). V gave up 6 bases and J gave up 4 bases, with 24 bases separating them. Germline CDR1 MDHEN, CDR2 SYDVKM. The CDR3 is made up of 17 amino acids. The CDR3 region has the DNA TGTGCCAGCAGCCAAGGGACGCCCACATCGCGGACCTATGGCTACACCTTC. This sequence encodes CASSQGTPTSRTYGYTF.

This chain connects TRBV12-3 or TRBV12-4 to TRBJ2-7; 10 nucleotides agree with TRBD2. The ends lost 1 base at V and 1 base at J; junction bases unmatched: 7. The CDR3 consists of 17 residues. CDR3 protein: CASSLGSRTSGSYEQYF. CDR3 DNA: TGTGCCAGCAGTTTAGGGAGTCGGACTAGCGGATCCTACGAGCAGTACTTC.

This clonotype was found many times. The CDR3 sequence: CSASQYVETQYF. CDR3 DNA sequence: TGCAGTGCTAGCCAATATGTGGAGACCCAGTACTTC. The rearrangement joins TRBV20-1 to TRBJ2-5; D is undetermined. CDR3 length: 12 residues. Trimming shortened V by 3 bases and J by 5 bases, and 10 bases separated the two germline ends. The germline V gene has CDR1 DFQATT and CDR2 SNEGSKA (reference sequence).

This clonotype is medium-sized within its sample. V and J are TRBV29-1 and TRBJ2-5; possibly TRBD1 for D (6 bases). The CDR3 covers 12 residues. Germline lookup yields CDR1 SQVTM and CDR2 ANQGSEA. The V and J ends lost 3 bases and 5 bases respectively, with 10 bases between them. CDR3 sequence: CSVDRGRETQYF. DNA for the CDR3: TGCAGCGTTGACAGGGGACGGGAGACCCAGTACTTC.

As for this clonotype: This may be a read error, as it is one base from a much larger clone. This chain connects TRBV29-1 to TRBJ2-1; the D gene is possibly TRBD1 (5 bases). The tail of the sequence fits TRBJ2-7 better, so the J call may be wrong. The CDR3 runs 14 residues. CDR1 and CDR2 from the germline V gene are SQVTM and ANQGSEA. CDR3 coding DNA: TGCAGCGTGGGCTACAGGAAGGCCTACAATGAGCAGTACTTC. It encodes CSVGYRKAYNEQYF.

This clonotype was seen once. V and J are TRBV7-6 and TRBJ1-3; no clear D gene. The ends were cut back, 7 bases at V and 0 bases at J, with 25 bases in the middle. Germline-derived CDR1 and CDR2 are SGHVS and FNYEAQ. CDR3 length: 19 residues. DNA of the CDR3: TGTGCCAGCAACTACGACCTTCATCCATCTGGGGTCTCTGGAAACACCATATATTTT. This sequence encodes CASNYDLHPSGVSGNTIYF.

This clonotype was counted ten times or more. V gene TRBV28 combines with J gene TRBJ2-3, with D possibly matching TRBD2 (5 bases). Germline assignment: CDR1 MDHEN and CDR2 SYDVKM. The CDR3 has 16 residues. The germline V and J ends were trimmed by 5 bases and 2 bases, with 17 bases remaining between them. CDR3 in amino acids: CASSPTGKEVTDTQYF. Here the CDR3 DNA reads TGTGCCAGCAGTCCCACGGGGAAGGAGGTCACAGATACGCAGTATTTT.

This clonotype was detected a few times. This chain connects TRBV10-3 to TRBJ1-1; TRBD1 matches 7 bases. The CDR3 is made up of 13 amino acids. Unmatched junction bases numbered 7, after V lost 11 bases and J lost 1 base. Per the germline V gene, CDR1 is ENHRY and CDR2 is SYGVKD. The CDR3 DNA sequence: TGTGCCGCAAGCGGGACAGCGAACACTGAAGCTTTCTTT. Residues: CAASGTANTEAFF.

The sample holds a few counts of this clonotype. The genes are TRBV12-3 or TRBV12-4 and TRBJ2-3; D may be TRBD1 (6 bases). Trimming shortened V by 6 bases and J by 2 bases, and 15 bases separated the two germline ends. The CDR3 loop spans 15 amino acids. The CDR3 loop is CASRWGTIITDTQYF. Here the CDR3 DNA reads TGTGCCAGCAGGTGGGGGACAATAATCACAGATACGCAGTATTTT.

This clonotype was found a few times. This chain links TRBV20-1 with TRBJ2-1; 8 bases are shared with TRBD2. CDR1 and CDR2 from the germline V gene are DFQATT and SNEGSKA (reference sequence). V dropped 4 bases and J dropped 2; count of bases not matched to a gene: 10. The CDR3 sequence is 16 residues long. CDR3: CSAIPGVAGTYNEQFF. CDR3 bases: TGCAGTGCTATCCCCGGGGTAGCGGGAACCTACAATGAGCAGTTCTTC.

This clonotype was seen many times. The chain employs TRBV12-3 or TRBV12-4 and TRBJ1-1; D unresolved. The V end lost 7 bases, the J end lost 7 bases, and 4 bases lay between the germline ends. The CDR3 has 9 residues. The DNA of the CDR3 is TGTGCCAGCACCCGTGAAGCTTTCTTT. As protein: CASTREAFF.

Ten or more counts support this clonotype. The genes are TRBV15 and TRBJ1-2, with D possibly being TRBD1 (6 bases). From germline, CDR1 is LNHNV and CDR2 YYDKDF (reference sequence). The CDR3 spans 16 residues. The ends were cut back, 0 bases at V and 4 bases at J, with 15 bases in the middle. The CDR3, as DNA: TGTGCCACCAGCAGAGATTACGGGGGGCAGGGCTATGGCTACACCTTC. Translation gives CATSRDYGGQGYGYTF.

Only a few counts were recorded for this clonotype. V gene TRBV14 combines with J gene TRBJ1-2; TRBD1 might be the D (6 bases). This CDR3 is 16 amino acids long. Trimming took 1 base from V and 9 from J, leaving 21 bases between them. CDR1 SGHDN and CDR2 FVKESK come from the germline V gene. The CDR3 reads CASSQASAGEVRRYTF. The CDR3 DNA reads TGTGCCAGCAGCCAAGCCTCGGCAGGGGAGGTTAGACGCTACACCTTC.

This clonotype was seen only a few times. The CDR3, as DNA: TGCGCCAGCAGGTTGGGGGGTAACACCGGGGAGCTGTTTTTT. Amino acids: CASRLGGNTGELFF. The chain couples TRBV10-2 to TRBJ2-2; TRBD2 is a possible D gene (6 bases). This CDR3 contains 14 residues. From germline, CDR1 is WSHSY and CDR2 SAAADI. V lost 6 bases and J lost 2, with 10 bases in between.

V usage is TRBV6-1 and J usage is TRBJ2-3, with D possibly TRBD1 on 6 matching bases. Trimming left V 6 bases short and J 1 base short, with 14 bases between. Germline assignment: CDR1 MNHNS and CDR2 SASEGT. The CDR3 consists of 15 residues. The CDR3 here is CASSSDSLGTDTQYF. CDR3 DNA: TGTGCCAGCAGCTCGGACAGTCTAGGCACAGATACGCAGTATTTT.

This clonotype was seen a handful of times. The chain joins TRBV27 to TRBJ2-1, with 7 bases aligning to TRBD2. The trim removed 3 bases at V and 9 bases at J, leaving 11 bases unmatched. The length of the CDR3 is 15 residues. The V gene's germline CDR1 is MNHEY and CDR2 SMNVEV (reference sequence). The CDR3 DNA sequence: TGTGCCAGCAGTTTGGGGCTAGCGGACCAGGGTGAGCAGTTCTTC. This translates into CASSLGLADQGEQFF.

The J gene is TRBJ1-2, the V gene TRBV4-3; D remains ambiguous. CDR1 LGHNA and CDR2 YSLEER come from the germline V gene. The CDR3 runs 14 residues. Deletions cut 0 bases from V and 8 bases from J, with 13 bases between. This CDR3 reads CASSQDSRTSGYTF. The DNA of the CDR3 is TGCGCCAGCAGCCAAGATTCTAGGACGAGCGGCTACACCTTC.

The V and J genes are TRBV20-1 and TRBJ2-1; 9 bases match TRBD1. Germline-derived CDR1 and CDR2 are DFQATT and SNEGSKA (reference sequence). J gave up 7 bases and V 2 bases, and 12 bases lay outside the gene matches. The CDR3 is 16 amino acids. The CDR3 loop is CSARPGQGVTGNEQFF. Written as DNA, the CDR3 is TGCAGTGCTAGACCGGGACAGGGTGTGACTGGGAATGAGCAGTTCTTC.

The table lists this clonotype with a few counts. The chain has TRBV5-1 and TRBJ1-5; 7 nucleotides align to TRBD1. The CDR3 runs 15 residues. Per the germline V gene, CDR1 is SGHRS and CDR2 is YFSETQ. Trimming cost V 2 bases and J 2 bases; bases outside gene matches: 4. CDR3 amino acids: CASSFTGAGNQPQHF. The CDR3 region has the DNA TGCGCCAGCAGCTTTACAGGGGCGGGCAATCAGCCCCAGCATTTT.

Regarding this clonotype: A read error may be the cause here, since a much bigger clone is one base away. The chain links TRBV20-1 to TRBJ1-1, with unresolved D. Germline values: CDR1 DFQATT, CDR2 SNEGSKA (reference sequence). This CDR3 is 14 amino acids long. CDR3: CSAREVSFGLEASF. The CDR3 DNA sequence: TGCAGTGCCAGAGAGGTTTCGTTCGGGCTTGAAGCTTCCTTT.

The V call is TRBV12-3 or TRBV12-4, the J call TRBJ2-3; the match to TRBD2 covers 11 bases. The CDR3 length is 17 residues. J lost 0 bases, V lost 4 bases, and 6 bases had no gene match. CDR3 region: CASSSGLAVISTDTQYF. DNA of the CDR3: TGTGCCAGCAGTTCGGGACTAGCGGTTATTAGCACAGATACGCAGTATTTT.

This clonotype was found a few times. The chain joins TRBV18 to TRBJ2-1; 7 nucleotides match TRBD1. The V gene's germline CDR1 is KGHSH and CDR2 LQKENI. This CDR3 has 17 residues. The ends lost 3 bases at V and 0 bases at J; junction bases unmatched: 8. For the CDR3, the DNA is TGTGCCAGCTCACCGTTGGGACAGAGAAGCTCCTACAATGAGCAGTTCTTC. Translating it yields CASSPLGQRSSYNEQFF.

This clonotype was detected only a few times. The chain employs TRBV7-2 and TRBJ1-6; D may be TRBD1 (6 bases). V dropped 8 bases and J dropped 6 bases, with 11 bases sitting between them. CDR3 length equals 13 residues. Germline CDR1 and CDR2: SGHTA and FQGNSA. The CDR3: CASRDTSNSPLHF. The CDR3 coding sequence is TGTGCCAGCCGGGACACCTCTAATTCACCCCTCCACTTT.

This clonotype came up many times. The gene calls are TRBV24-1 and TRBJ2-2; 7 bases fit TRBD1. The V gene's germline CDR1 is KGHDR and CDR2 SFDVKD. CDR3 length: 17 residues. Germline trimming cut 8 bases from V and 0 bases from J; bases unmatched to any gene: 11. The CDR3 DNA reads TGTGCCACCACTTCCGGAGTAGGGACAGCGAACACCGGGGAGCTGTTTTTT. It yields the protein CATTSGVGTANTGELFF.

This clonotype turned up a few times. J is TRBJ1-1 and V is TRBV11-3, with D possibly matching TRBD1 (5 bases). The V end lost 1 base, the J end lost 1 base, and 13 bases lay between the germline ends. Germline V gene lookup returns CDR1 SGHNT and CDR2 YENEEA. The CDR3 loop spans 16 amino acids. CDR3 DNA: TGTGCCAGCAGCTTAGGGGTATGGGGCAAGAACACTGAAGCTTTCTTT. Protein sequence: CASSLGVWGKNTEAFF.

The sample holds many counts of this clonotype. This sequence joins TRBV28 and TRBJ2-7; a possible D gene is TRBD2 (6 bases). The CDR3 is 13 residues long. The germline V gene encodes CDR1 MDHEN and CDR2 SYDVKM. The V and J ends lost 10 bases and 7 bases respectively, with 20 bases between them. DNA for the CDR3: TGTGCCACACGGCGGGACCCCACCGGAGAGCAGTACTTC. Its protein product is CATRRDPTGEQYF.

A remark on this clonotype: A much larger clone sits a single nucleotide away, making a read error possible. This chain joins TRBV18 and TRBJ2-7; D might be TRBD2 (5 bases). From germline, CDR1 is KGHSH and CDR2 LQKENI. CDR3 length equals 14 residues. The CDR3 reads CVSSLTTSGDEQYF. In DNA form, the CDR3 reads TGTGTCAGCTCTCTCACTACTAGTGGCGACGAGCAGTACTTC.

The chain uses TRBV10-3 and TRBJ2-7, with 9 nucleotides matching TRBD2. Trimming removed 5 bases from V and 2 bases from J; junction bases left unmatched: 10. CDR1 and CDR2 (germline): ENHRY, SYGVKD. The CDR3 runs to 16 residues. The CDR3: CAISSYSGRVAYEQYF. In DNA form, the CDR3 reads TGTGCCATCAGTTCCTATAGCGGGAGAGTCGCCTACGAGCAGTACTTC.

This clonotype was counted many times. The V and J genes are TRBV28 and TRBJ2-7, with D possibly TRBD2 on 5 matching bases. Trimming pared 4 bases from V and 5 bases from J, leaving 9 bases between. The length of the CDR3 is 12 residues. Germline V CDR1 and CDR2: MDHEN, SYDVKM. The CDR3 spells CASSSTRDEQYF. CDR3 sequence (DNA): TGTGCCAGCAGTTCAACTAGGGACGAGCAGTACTTC.